The 5 T cell receptor beta chains below all came from one sample that was sequenced in a study of cytomegalovirus exposure and HLA in healthy donors. Primers for the PCR totalled 60 Vbeta and 13 Jbeta. Clones were sequenced by immunoSEQ multiplex PCR, and TCRdb holds only the in-frame ones, with some missing. This sample yields about 150,000 clones, of which over 60% are seen a single time; about 2% belongs to the top ten. Sequenced: PBMCs. The receptors stem from a woman aged 40-49 years in good health and CMV-seronegative.

This chain connects TRBV23-1 to TRBJ1-5; D is undetermined. TRBV23-1 is designated an ORF whose function remains uncertain. The CDR3 length is 15 residues. V shed 4 bases and J shed 5 bases, with 15 bases lying between them. The CDR3 bases are TGCGCCAGCAGTCCTTGGGTCAGAGGAGATCAGCCCCAGCATTTT. It codes for CASSPWVRGDQPQHF.

V gene TRBV29-1 combines with J gene TRBJ2-3; 7 bases line up with TRBD1. The CDR3 totals 12 residues. V lost 7 bases, J lost 1 base, and 2 bases stayed unmatched. Germline V lookup: CDR1 SQVTM, CDR2 ANQGSEA. DNA for the CDR3: TGCAGCGGTACAGGGGGCACAGATACGCAGTATTTT. It codes for CSGTGGTDTQYF.

The chain uses TRBV30 and TRBJ2-5; 9 bases line up with TRBD2. The junction had 2 bases not matched to a gene; V was cut back by 6 bases and J by 0 bases. Germline lookup yields CDR1 GTSNPN and CDR2 SVGIG (reference sequence). This CDR3 has 13 residues. CDR3 protein: CACSGGYQETQYF. CDR3 in DNA: TGTGCCTGTAGCGGGGGATACCAAGAGACCCAGTACTTC. The full variable domain, with the rest looked up from reference TRBV30 and TRBJ2-5, is SQTIHQWPATLVQPVGSPLSLECTVEGTSNPNLYWYRQAAGRGLQLLFYSVGIGQISSEVPQNLSASRPQDRQFILSSKKLLLSDSGFYLCACSGGYQETQYFGPGTRLLVL.

The table lists this clone with a count of one. This chain joins TRBV6-4 and TRBJ2-1; TRBD2 aligns across 12 bases. The CDR3 is 15 amino acids. V shed 2 bases, J shed 9 bases, and the junction held 5 bases outside the gene matches. Germline V gives CDR1 MRHNA, CDR2 SNTAGT. The CDR3 spells CASSDNLAGGTEQFF. The CDR3 coding sequence is TGTGCCAGCAGTGACAATCTAGCGGGGGGGACTGAGCAGTTCTTC.

Turning to this clone: An end of the junction differs from the germline gene, which may be a read error. The chain carries TRBV5-4 and TRBJ2-1; 9 bases map to TRBD1. The germline V gene encodes CDR1 SGHNT and CDR2 YYREEE (reference sequence). This CDR3 is built from 16 residues. CDR3 sequence (DNA): TGTGCCAGCAGCTTAAACGCCGGGACAGGGAACAATGGGCAGTTCTTC. This codes for CASSLNAGTGNNGQFF.